The sequence of this T cell receptor beta chain was determined in a study of shared T cell receptors in the human thymus. The CDR3 extends over 14 amino acids. The ends were cut back, 4 bases at V and 6 bases at J, with 13 bases in the middle. From germline, CDR1 is LGHNA and CDR2 YSLEER. Profiled with immunoSEQ multiplex PCR; TCRdb holds only in-frame clones, not every one. The sample consists of under 450,000 clones, approximately 95% of them appearing once. The source material was thymocytes. The clonotype comes from a human donor. The gene calls are TRBV4-3 and TRBJ2-1; D tentatively reads TRBD1 or TRBD2 (5 bases each). CDR3 protein: CASSPGTGINEQFF. The CDR3 DNA reads TGCGCCAGCAGCCCGGGGACCGGGATCAATGAGCAGTTCTTC.